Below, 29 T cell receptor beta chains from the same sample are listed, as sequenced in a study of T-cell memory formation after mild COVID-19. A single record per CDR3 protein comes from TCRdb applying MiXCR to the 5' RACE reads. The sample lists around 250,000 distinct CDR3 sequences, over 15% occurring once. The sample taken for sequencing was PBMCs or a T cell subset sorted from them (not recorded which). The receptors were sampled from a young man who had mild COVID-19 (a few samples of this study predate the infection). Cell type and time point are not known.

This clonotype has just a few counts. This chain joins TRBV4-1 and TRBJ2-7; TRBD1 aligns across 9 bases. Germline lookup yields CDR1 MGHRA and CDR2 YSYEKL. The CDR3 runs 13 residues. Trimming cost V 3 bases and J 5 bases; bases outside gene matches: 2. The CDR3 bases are TGCGCCAGCAGCCAGAGACAGGGGGACGAGCAGTACGTC. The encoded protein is CASSQRQGDEQYV.

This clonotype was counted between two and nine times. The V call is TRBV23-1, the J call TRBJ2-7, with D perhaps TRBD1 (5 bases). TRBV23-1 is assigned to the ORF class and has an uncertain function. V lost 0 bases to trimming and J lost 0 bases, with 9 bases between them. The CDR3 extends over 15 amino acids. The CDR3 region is CASSQSRQNSYEQYV. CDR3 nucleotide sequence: TGCGCCAGCAGTCAATCCCGACAGAACTCCTACGAGCAGTACGTC.

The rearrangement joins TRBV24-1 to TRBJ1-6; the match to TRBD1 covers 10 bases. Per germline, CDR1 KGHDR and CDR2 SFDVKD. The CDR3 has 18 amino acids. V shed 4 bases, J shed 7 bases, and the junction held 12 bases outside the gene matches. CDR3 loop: CATSETPHGTGENSPLHF. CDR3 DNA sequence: TGTGCCACCAGTGAGACCCCCCACGGGACAGGGGAAAATTCACCCCTCCACTTT.

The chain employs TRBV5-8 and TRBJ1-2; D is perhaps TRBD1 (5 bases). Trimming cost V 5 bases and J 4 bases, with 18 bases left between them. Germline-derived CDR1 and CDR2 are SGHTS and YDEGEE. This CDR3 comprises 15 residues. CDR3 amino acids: CASRRVGTPAYGYTF. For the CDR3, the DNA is TGTGCCAGCAGGCGAGTGGGGACGCCCGCCTATGGCTACACCTTC.

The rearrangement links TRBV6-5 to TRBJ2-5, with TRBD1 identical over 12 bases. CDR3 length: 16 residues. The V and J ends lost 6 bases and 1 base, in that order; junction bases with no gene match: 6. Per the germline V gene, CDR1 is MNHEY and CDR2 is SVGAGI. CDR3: CASSPGGQGAQETQYF. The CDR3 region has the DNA TGTGCCAGCAGCCCAGGGGGACAGGGGGCCCAAGAGACCCAGTACTTC.

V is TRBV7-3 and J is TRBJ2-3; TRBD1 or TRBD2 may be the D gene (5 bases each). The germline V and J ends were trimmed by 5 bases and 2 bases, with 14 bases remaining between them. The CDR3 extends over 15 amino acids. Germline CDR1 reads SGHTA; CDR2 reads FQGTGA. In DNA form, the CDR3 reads TGTGCCAGCAGCGCCGGGCAGGGACCCACAGATACGCAGTATTTT. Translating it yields CASSAGQGPTDTQYF.

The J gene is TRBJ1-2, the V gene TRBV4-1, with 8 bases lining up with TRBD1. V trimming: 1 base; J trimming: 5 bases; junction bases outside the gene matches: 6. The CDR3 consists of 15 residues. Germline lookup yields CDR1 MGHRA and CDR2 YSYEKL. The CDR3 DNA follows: TGCGCCAGCAGCCAAGCCGGGGGGACAGGATATGGCTACACCTTC. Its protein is CASSQAGGTGYGYTF.

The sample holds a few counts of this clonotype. This CDR3 reads CASSPGVNEQYF. CDR3 sequence (DNA): TGTGCCAGCAGCCCAGGGGTGAACGAGCAGTACTTC. J is TRBJ2-7 and V is TRBV7-6, with a possible D match to TRBD1 (6 bases). CDR3 size: 12 residues. Trimming took 5 bases from V and 5 from J, leaving 10 bases between them. CDR1 SGHVS and CDR2 FNYEAQ come from the germline V gene.

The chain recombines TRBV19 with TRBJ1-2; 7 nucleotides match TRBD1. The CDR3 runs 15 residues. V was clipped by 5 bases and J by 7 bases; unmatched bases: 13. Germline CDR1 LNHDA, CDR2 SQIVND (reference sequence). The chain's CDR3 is CASSWDSLNMGGYTF. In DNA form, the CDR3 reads TGTGCCAGTAGTTGGGACAGCCTAAACATGGGTGGCTACACCTTC.

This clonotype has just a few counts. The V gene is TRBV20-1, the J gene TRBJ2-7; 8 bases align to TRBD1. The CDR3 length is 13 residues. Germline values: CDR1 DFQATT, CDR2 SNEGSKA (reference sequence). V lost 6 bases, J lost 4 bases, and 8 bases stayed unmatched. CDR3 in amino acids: CSAIGQGAYEQYF. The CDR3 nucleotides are TGCAGTGCGATAGGCCAGGGGGCGTACGAGCAGTACTTC.

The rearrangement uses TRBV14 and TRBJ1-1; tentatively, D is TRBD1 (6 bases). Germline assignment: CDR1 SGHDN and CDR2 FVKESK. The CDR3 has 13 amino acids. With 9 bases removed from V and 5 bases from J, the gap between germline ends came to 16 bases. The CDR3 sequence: CASRKGGETEAFF. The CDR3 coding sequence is TGTGCCAGTAGAAAGGGGGGCGAGACTGAAGCTTTCTTT.

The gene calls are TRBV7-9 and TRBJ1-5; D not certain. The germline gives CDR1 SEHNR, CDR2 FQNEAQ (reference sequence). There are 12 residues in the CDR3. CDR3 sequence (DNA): TGTGCGGTGTCTCGGGGCAATCAGCCCCAGCATTTT. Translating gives CAVSRGNQPQHF.

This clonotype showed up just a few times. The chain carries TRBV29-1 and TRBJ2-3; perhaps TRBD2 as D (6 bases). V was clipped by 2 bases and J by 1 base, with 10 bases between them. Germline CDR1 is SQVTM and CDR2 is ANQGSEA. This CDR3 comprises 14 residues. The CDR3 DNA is TGCAGCGTTGAAAACGGGGGAGGCACAGATACGCAGTATTTT. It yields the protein CSVENGGGTDTQYF.

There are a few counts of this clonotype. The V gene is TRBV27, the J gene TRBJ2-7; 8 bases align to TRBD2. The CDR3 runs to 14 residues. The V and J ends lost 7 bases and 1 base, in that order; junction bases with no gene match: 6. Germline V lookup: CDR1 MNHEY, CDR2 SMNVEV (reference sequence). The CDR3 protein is CASMSGGASYEQYF. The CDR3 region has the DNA TGTGCCAGCATGAGCGGGGGTGCATCCTACGAGCAGTACTTC.

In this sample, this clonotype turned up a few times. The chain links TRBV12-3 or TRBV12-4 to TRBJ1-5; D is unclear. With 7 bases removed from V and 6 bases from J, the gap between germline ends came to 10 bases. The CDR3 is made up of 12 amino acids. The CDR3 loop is CASTANGQPQHF. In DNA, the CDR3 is TGTGCCAGCACTGCGAATGGTCAGCCCCAGCATTTT.

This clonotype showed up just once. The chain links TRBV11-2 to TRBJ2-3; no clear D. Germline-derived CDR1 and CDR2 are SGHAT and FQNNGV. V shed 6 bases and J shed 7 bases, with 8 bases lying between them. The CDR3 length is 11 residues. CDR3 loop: CASSFVNTQYF. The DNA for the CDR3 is TGTGCCAGCAGTTTTGTGAATACGCAGTATTTT.

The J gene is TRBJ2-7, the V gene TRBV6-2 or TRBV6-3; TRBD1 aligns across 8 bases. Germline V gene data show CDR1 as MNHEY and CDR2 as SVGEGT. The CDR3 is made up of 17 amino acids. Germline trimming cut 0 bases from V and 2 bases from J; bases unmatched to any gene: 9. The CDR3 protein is CASSYSTPWTGPYEQYV. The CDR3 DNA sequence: TGTGCCAGCAGTTACTCGACCCCCTGGACAGGGCCCTACGAGCAGTACGTC.

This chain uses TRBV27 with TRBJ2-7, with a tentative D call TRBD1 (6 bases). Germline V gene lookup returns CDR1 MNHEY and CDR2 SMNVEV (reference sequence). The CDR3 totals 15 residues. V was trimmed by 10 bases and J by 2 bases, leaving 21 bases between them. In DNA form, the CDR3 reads TGTGCCATCGCTAAAAGCCGGACAGAGCCCTACGAGCAGTACTTC. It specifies CAIAKSRTEPYEQYF.

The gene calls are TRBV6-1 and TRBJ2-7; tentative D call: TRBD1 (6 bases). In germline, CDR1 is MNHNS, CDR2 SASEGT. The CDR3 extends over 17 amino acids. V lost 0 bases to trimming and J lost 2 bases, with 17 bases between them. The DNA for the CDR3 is TGTGCCAGCAGTGAAGCTGAGTGGCAGGGGCTTGCCTACGAGCAGTACTTC. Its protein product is CASSEAEWQGLAYEQYF.

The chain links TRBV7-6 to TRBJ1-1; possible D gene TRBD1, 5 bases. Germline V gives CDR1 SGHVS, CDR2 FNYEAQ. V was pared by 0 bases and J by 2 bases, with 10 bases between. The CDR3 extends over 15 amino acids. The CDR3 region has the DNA TGTGCCAGCAGCTTAGCTCCCGGACAAAACACTGAAGCTTTCTTT. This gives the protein CASSLAPGQNTEAFF.

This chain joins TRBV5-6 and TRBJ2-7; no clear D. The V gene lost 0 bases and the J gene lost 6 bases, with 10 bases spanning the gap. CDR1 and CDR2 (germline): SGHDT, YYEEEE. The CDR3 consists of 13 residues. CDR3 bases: TGTGCCAGCAGCTTGGGACTGGCCCTCGAGCAGTACGTC. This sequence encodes CASSLGLALEQYV.

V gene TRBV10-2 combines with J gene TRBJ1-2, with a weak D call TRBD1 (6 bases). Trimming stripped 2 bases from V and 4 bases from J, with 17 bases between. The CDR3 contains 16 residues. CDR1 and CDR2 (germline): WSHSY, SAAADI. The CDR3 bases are TGCGCCAGCAGTGAGAGGTGGGGGGCGCAAGCCTATGGCTACACCTTC. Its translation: CASSERWGAQAYGYTF.

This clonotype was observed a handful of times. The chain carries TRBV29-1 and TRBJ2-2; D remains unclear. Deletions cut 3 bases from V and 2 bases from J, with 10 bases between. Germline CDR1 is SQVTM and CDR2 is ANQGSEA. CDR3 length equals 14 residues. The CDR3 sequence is CSVDENGNTGELFF. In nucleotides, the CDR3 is TGCAGCGTTGACGAAAACGGTAACACCGGGGAGCTGTTTTTT.

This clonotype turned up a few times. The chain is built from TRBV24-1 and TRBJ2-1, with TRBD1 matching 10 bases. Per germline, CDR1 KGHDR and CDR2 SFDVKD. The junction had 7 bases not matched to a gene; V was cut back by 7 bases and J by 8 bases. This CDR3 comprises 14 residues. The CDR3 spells CATSRDRGFDEQFF. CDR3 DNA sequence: TGTGCCACCAGCAGGGACAGGGGATTTGATGAGCAGTTCTTC.

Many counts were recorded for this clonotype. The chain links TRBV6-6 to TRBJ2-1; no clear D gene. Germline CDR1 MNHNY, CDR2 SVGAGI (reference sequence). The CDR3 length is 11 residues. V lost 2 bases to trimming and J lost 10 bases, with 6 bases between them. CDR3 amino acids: CASSYESEQFF. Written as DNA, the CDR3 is TGTGCCAGCAGTTACGAGTCCGAGCAGTTCTTC.

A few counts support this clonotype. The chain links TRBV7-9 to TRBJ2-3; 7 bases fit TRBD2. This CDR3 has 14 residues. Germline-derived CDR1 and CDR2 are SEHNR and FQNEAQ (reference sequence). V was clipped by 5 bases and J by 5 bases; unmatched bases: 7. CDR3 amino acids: CASSPGLEGDTQYF. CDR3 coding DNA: TGTGCCAGCAGCCCCGGACTAGAGGGAGATACGCAGTATTTT.

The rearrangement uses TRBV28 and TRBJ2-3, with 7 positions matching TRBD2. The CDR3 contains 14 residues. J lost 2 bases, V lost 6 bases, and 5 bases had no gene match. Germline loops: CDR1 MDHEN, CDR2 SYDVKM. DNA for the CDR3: TGTGCCAGCAGCCCGGGGGGTGACACAGATACGCAGTATTTT. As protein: CASSPGGDTDTQYF.

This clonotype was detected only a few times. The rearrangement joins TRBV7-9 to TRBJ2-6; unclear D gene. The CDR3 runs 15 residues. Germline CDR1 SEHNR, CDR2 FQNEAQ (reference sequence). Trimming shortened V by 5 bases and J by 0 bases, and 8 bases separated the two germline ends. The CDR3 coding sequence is TGTGCCAGCAGCCTAGAACCCTCTGGGGCCAACGTCCTGACTTTC. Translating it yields CASSLEPSGANVLTF.

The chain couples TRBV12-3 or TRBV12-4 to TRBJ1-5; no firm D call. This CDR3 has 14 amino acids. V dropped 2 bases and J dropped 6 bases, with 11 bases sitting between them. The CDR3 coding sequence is TGTGCCAGCAGTTTAAGTACACAGCGTCAGCCCCAGCATTTT. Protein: CASSLSTQRQPQHF.